The source of this TCR beta chain is a study of TIL therapy for anti-PD-1-resistant metastatic lung cancer (dated by TCRdb to the early 2020s). The study in broad terms: Tumors were harvested prior to any PD-1/PD-L1 blockade, after which nivolumab was administered to patients, and lymphodepletion, expanded TIL infusion and IL-2 were given to patients who progressed. T cell receptor beta sequencing of tumor and peripheral blood was used to follow clonotypes across the tumor, the expanded TIL product and serial blood samples. The cohort was predominantly lung adenocarcinoma, with several EGFR-mutant and two ALK-rearranged tumors, and half of patients were current or former smokers. A median non-synonymous tumor mutation burden of approximately 1.4 mutations per megabase was determined across the cohort by whole-exome sequencing. Among the enrolled patients, the median age was about 50 years (range roughly 38-85), and the median tumor PD-L1 proportion score was about 6%.

General study outcomes and caveats: The study protocol defined all tumor marker inferences as exploratory. The cohort was highly selected, including more treatment-naive, never-smoker and oncogene-addicted patients than is typical, which limits generalizability. Clonotypes from the infused TIL partially replaced the baseline peripheral repertoire and then declined over months, and persistence showed no apparent association with response.

In regard to this clone: Its cognate antigen has yet to be identified. No quality values exist for individual bases; no much larger clone is one base distant.

Using bias-controlled multiplex PCR with the immunoSEQ v3 hsTCRB kit, the TCR beta CDR3 regions were amplified from genomic DNA. The TCR libraries were sequenced on an Illumina NextSeq 500 to roughly 1.8 million read pairs for survey level or roughly 4.5-6 million read pairs for deep level. On the study's bioinformatics: The immunoSEQ Analyzer software assigned V, D and J genes, filtered out non-productive sequences, and reported clonality. Repertoires of infused TIL and blood were compared using productive Simpson clonality and the Morisita overlap index of productive TRB rearrangements. Absolute clonotype counts in blood were estimated as lymphocyte count times CD3+ fraction times the clone's productive frequency. Here the immuneACCESS table is served through TCRdb, limited to in-frame sequences with V and J called. Missing clones are a known gap in these copies; in checked studies unresolved V genes cover under half, and the rest lacks a known reason. V and J calls plus clone size are reproduced from that table; the DNA served to infer D and trimming. For this sample the table gives 35,000 to 55,000 clones, of which 70% to 85% were detected only once. Roughly 15% of the sample rests with the top ten.

The germline V gene provides CDR1 SGHRS and CDR2 YFSETQ. CDR3 length: 14 amino acids, cysteine to phenylalanine. Here the CDR3 DNA is all that survives: 42 bases in frame from base 1. Ends trimmed: V by 2 bases, J by 0 bases; bases unmatched to a gene: 2. Explained via the paper, the time point label denotes: pre-treatment sample, taken before nivolumab and TIL therapy. Adults with stage 4 NSCLC were enrolled in a dual-center phase I trial from late 2017 to early 2020. Samples were obtained from a single-arm, open-label phase I trial in which tumor-infiltrating lymphocyte therapy with nivolumab was evaluated in advanced non-small cell lung cancer. Mononuclear cells from blood collected in EDTA tubes were isolated on a Ficoll gradient and snap-frozen as pellets, and DNA was then extracted using a Qiagen mini-prep kit.

This TCR was recovered from a man between 65 and 85 years old with non-small cell lung cancer. The V gene is TRBV5-1 and the J gene is TRBJ2-7; the junction holds 7 bases that match TRBD2. The source was blood, collected at baseline. The sequence in DNA is TGCGCCAGCAGCTTCCGGGACTACTCCTACGAGCAGTACTTC. Translated, this gives CASSFRDYSYEQYF.